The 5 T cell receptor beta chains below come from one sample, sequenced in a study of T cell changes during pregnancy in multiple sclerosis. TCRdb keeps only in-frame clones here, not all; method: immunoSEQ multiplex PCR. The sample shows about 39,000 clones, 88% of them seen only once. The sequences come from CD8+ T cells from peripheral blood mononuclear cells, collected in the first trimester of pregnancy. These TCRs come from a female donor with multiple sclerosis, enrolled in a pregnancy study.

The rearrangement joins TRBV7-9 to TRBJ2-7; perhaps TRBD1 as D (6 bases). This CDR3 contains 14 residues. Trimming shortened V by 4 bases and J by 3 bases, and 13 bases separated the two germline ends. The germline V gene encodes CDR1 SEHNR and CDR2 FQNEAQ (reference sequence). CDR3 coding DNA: TGTGCCAGCAGCTGGGTGGACAGCATCTACGAGCAGTACTTC. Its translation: CASSWVDSIYEQYF. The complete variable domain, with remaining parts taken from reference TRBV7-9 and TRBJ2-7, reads DTGVSQNPRHKITKRGQNVTFRCDPISEHNRLYWYRQTLGQGPEFLTYFQNEAQLEKSRLLSDRFSAERPKGSFSTLEIQRTEQGDSAMYLCASSWVDSIYEQYFGPGTRLTVT.

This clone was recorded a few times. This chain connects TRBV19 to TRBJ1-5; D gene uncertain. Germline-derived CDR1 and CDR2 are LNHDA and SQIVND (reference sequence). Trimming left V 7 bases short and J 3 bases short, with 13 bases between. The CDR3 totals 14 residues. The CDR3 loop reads CASMAGGINQPQHF. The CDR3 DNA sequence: TGTGCCAGTATGGCGGGCGGGATCAATCAGCCCCAGCATTTT.

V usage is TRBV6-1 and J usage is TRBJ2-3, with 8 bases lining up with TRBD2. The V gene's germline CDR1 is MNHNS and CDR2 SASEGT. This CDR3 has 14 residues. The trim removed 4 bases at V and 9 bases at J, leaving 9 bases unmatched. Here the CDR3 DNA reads TGTGCCAGCAGTGGGACTAGCTCTCGGGGGACGCAGTATTTT. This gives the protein CASSGTSSRGTQYF.

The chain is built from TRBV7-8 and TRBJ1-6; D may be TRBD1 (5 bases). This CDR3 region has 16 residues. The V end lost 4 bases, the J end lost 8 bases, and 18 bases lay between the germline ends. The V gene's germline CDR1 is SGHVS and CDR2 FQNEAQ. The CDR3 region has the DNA TGTGCCAGCAGCTCCTCCCTCGGGGGGGAATATTCACCCCTCCACTTT. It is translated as CASSSSLGGEYSPLHF.

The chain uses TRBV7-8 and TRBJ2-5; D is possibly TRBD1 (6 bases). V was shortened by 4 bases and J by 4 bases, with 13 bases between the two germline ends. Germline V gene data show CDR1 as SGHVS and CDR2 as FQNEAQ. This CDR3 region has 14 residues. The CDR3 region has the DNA TGTGCCAGCAGCTACCTACAGGGAACAGAGACCCAGTACTTC. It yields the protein CASSYLQGTETQYF.